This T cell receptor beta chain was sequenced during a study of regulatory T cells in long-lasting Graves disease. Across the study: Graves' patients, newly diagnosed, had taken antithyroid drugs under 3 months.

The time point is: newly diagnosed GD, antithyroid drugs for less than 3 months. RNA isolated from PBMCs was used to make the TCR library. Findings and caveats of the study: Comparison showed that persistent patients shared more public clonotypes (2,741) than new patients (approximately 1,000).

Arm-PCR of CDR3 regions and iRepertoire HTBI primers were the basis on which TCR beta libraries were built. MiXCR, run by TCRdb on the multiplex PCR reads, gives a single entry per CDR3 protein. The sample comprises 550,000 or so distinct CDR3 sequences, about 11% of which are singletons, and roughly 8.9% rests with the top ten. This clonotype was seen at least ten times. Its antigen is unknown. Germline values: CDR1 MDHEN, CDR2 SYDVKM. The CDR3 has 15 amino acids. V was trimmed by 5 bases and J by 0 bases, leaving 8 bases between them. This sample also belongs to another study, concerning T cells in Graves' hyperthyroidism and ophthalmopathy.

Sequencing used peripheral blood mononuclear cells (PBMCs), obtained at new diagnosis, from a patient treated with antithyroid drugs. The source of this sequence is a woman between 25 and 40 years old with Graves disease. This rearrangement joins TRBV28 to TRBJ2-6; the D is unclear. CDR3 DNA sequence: TGTGCCAGCAGTGCCAGTATCTCTGGGGCCAACGTCCTGACTTTC. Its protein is CASSASISGANVLTF.